One sample yielded the 32 T cell receptor beta chains listed below, sequenced in a study of blood T cell repertoires in COVID-19. Here immunoSEQ multiplex PCR was the method, and the copy in TCRdb shows in-frame clones only, minus some. The sample consists of roughly 410,000 clones, approximately 87% of them appearing once. Sequencing used peripheral blood. The receptors shown here come from a woman aged 60-75 years with COVID-19, enrolled during active disease.

The chain couples TRBV7-9 to TRBJ1-2; 7 bases are a match to TRBD1. Germline assignment: CDR1 SEHNR and CDR2 FQNEAQ (reference sequence). Unmatched junction bases numbered 8, after V lost 2 bases and J lost 8 bases. The CDR3 length is 14 residues. CDR3 nucleotide sequence: TGTGCCAGCAGCTTAATGCCGGGACAGCGGGGCTACACCTTC. Translation: CASSLMPGQRGYTF.

CDR3 nucleotide sequence: TGTGCCAGCAGCTTCGGGGGGAGGCACACTGAAGCTTTCTTT. It codes for CASSFGGRHTEAFF. This chain uses TRBV7-9 with TRBJ1-1, with D perhaps TRBD1 (5 bases). CDR1 SEHNR and CDR2 FQNEAQ come from the germline V gene (reference sequence). V gave up 3 bases and J gave up 3 bases, with 11 bases separating them. The CDR3 has 14 amino acids.

In DNA, the CDR3 is TGCGCCAGCAGCTTGACACTAGCGGAAGAGACCCAGTACTTC. Translated, it gives CASSLTLAEETQYF. This chain links TRBV5-1 with TRBJ2-5; 8 positions agree with TRBD2. CDR1 and CDR2 (germline): SGHRS, YFSETQ. CDR3 length: 14 amino acids. V dropped 1 base and J dropped 3; count of bases not matched to a gene: 2.

The table lists this clone with a few counts. This chain uses TRBV5-5 with TRBJ1-1; the D is unclear. Germline V lookup: CDR1 SGHKS, CDR2 YYEKEE (reference sequence). The CDR3 is 14 amino acids. The ends were cut back, 3 bases at V and 1 base at J, with 10 bases in the middle. CDR3 sequence reads: CASSSRWANTEAFF. Written as DNA, the CDR3 is TGTGCCAGCAGCTCCCGGTGGGCGAACACTGAAGCTTTCTTT.

This chain joins TRBV6-5 and TRBJ1-1, with 8 positions matching TRBD1. With V trimmed by 0 bases and J by 10 bases, 10 bases remained unmatched. From germline, CDR1 is MNHEY and CDR2 SVGAGI. This CDR3 is built from 15 residues. CDR3 sequence reads: CASSYSGTGGYRAFF. The CDR3 DNA reads TGTGCCAGCAGTTACTCAGGGACAGGAGGGTATAGAGCTTTCTTT.

This clone was seen just once. The rearrangement joins TRBV5-6 to TRBJ1-2; 9 positions match TRBD1. The CDR3 is 15 amino acids. Trimming at V came to 0 bases and at J to 7 bases, leaving 7 bases not matched to a gene. Germline loops: CDR1 SGHDT, CDR2 YYEEEE. CDR3 amino acids: CASSLVSGTGSGYTF. DNA of the CDR3: TGTGCCAGCAGCTTGGTCTCGGGGACAGGGAGTGGCTACACCTTC.

The table lists this clone with a count of one. The chain is built from TRBV4-2 and TRBJ2-2, with D unclear. This CDR3 is 15 amino acids long. V lost 1 base to trimming and J lost 3 bases, with 9 bases between them. The V gene's germline CDR1 is LGHNA and CDR2 YNFKEQ. CDR3 sequence: CASSQAEVYTGELFF. The CDR3 DNA sequence: TGTGCCAGCAGCCAAGCCGAGGTATACACCGGGGAGCTGTTTTTT.

This chain joins TRBV7-9 and TRBJ2-3; D unresolved. Looked up from germline, CDR1 is SEHNR and CDR2 is FQNEAQ (reference sequence). V was cut by 5 bases and J by 6 bases, with 9 bases left in between. The CDR3 extends over 12 amino acids. The CDR3 coding sequence is TGTGCCAGCAGCCTCCGAGAGGATACGCAGTATTTT. Translating it yields CASSLREDTQYF.

This rearrangement joins TRBV9 to TRBJ1-5; unclear D gene. Trimming removed 4 bases from V and 9 bases from J, with 20 bases in between. The CDR3 has 15 residues. Germline values: CDR1 SGDLS, CDR2 YYNGEE. CDR3 DNA sequence: TGTGCCAGCAGCCCGGGAGACGGGTCAATCAGGCCCCAGCATTTT. Translation gives CASSPGDGSIRPQHF.

This clone was counted once. The V and J genes are TRBV15 and TRBJ1-1; D is uncertain. Germline CDR1 is LNHNV and CDR2 is YYDKDF (reference sequence). With 5 bases removed from V and 1 base from J, the gap between germline ends came to 8 bases. The CDR3 consists of 13 residues. The DNA of the CDR3 is TGTGCCACCAGCCGGGTCGGGAACACTGAAGCTTTCTTT. Residues: CATSRVGNTEAFF.

The rearrangement joins TRBV28 to TRBJ2-7; 8 bases are shared with TRBD1. V was clipped by 6 bases and J by 4 bases; unmatched bases: 5. The CDR3 runs 13 residues. Germline V gives CDR1 MDHEN, CDR2 SYDVKM. The CDR3 DNA reads as TGTGCCAGCAGGACAGGGGCTGGGTACGAGCAGTACTTC. It encodes CASRTGAGYEQYF.

This clone was seen a handful of times. The chain carries TRBV7-2 and TRBJ2-2, with D possibly TRBD1 on 6 matching bases. The CDR3 length is 15 residues. Germline assignment: CDR1 SGHTA and CDR2 FQGNSA. V was cut by 4 bases and J by 6 bases, with 15 bases left in between. CDR3 coding DNA: TGTGCCAGCAGCTCCGTAACAGGGTTCGCCGGGGAGCTGTTTTTT. This sequence encodes CASSSVTGFAGELFF.

The chain links TRBV3-1 (or the pseudogene TRBV3-2) to TRBJ2-7; the match to TRBD1 covers 10 bases. With 5 bases clipped from V and 5 bases from J, the junction kept 18 bases outside the gene matches. The length of the CDR3 is 18 residues. Germline CDR1 and CDR2: LGHDT and YNNKEL (reference sequence). CDR3 nucleotides: TGTGCCAGCAGCTCCCAAGGTACGAGACAGGGGGCTTTCCACGAGCAGTACTTC. The encoded protein is CASSSQGTRQGAFHEQYF.

This chain connects TRBV18 to TRBJ1-5, with unresolved D. CDR3 length: 14 amino acids. Germline V gives CDR1 KGHSH, CDR2 LQKENI. V shed 4 bases and J shed 4 bases, with 11 bases lying between them. The CDR3 bases are TGTGCCAGCTCACTTACTCCCCCGAATCAGCCCCAGCATTTT. Translating gives CASSLTPPNQPQHF.

The V call is TRBV6-5, the J call TRBJ2-7; 8 positions agree with TRBD2. The CDR3 consists of 16 residues. Germline V gene lookup returns CDR1 MNHEY and CDR2 SVGAGI. J gave up 1 base and V 0 bases, and 5 bases lay outside the gene matches. As DNA, the CDR3 is TGTGCCAGCAGTTACTCCTGGCGGGGGGTTTCCTACGAGCAGTACTTC. Protein sequence: CASSYSWRGVSYEQYF.

CDR3: CASRKLAGGSYEQYF. The DNA for the CDR3 is TGTGCCAGCAGAAAGCTAGCGGGGGGCTCCTACGAGCAGTACTTC. The chain employs TRBV6-5 and TRBJ2-7; 11 bases align to TRBD2. The CDR3 consists of 15 residues. Germline CDR1 MNHEY, CDR2 SVGAGI. The V and J ends lost 6 bases and 0 bases, in that order; junction bases with no gene match: 4.

The genes are TRBV30 and TRBJ1-3; D perhaps matches TRBD1 (6 bases). Between the trimmed V and J ends, which lost 3 bases and 0 bases, there was a span of 12 bases. The CDR3 runs 15 residues. Germline values: CDR1 GTSNPN, CDR2 SVGIG (reference sequence). The DNA for the CDR3 is TGTGCCTGGAGACAGGGCTTTCTCTCTGGAAACACCATATATTTT. This translates into CAWRQGFLSGNTIYF.

The V call is TRBV19, the J call TRBJ1-6, with TRBD1 matching over 11 bases. Losses at the gene ends were 10 bases for V and 5 bases for J; bases not matched to a gene: 7. Germline CDR1 is LNHDA and CDR2 is SQIVND (reference sequence). This CDR3 is 15 amino acids long. CDR3 amino acids: CATRTGGRDNSPLHF. The CDR3, as DNA: TGTGCCACCAGGACAGGGGGCAGGGATAATTCACCCCTCCACTTT. Full variable domain (outside the CDR3, taken from reference TRBV19 and TRBJ1-6): DGGITQSPKYLFRKEGQNVTLSCEQNLNHDAMYWYRQDPGQGLRLIYYSQIVNDFQKGDIAEGYSVSREKKESFPLTVTSAQKNPTAFYLCATRTGGRDNSPLHFGNGTRLTVT.

The chain is built from TRBV5-1 and TRBJ1-1; D might be TRBD1 (6 bases). V was pared by 1 base and J by 1 base, with 14 bases between. Germline V CDR1 and CDR2: SGHRS, YFSETQ. CDR3 size: 16 residues. In DNA form, the CDR3 reads TGCGCCAGCAGCTTGTCGCAGGGGCGACGGAACACTGAAGCTTTCTTT. Translating gives CASSLSQGRRNTEAFF. The full variable domain, rest sourced from reference TRBV5-1 and TRBJ1-1, is KAGVTQTPRYLIKTRGQQVTLSCSPISGHRSVSWYQQTPGQGLQFLFEYFSETQRNKGNFPGRFSGRQFSNSRSEMNVSTLELGDSALYLCASSLSQGRRNTEAFFGQGTRLTVV.

This chain links TRBV13 with TRBJ2-1; D perhaps matches TRBD1 (6 bases). Germline lookup yields CDR1 PRHDT and CDR2 FYEKMQ (reference sequence). The V end was cut by 5 bases, the J end by 7 bases, with 15 bases between. The CDR3 contains 14 residues. CDR3: CASSPRGSSNEQFF. CDR3 sequence (DNA): TGTGCCAGCAGCCCGAGGGGGTCCTCAAATGAGCAGTTCTTC.

The chain joins TRBV11-3 to TRBJ2-3; TRBD1 might be the D (5 bases). V was clipped by 1 base and J by 2 bases, with 7 bases between them. The germline gives CDR1 SGHNT, CDR2 YENEEA. The CDR3 contains 14 residues. The CDR3 is CASSLAGLTDTQYF. CDR3 DNA: TGTGCCAGCAGCTTAGCAGGGCTCACAGATACGCAGTATTTT.

This chain uses TRBV3-1 (or the pseudogene TRBV3-2) with TRBJ2-5, with 7 nucleotides matching TRBD2. Unmatched junction bases numbered 8, after V lost 4 bases and J lost 3 bases. The CDR3 spans 15 residues. The germline V gene encodes CDR1 LGHDT and CDR2 YNNKEL (reference sequence). CDR3 coding DNA: TGTGCCAGCAGCCGGAAACTAGCGCTAGAAGAGACCCAGTACTTC. This sequence encodes CASSRKLALEETQYF.

The chain combines TRBV7-9 with TRBJ1-3; D possibly corresponds to TRBD1 (5 bases). Trimming removed 5 bases from V and 4 bases from J, with 12 bases in between. This CDR3 has 14 residues. Germline V gives CDR1 SEHNR, CDR2 FQNEAQ (reference sequence). The CDR3 DNA reads as TGTGCCAGCAGCCGGGGGGAGTCAGGAAACACCATATATTTT. It encodes CASSRGESGNTIYF.

This sequence joins TRBV5-1 and TRBJ2-1; D is possibly TRBD2 (6 bases). Trimming stripped 4 bases from V and 4 bases from J, with 12 bases between. Germline V lookup: CDR1 SGHRS, CDR2 YFSETQ. This CDR3 is 14 amino acids long. This CDR3 is CASSLRDLYNEQFF. The CDR3 coding sequence is TGCGCCAGCAGCCTCCGGGACTTATACAATGAGCAGTTCTTC.

CDR3 protein: CASSEAWQGGGYTF. Written as DNA, the CDR3 is TGTGCCAGCAGTGAAGCTTGGCAGGGGGGTGGCTACACCTTC. This chain links TRBV6-1 with TRBJ1-2; 7 nucleotides match TRBD1. Trimming at V came to 0 bases and at J to 7 bases, leaving 5 bases not matched to a gene. In germline, CDR1 is MNHNS, CDR2 SASEGT. The CDR3 has 14 amino acids.

This clone was detected ten times or more. The chain recombines TRBV13 with TRBJ1-1; D is ambiguous. CDR1 and CDR2 from the germline V gene are PRHDT and FYEKMQ (reference sequence). V shed 2 bases and J shed 1 base, with 8 bases lying between them. The CDR3 has 14 amino acids. CDR3 protein: CASSLNEENTEAFF. CDR3 coding DNA: TGTGCCAGCAGCTTAAATGAGGAGAACACTGAAGCTTTCTTT.

The J gene is TRBJ1-6, the V gene TRBV3-1 (or the pseudogene TRBV3-2); D might be TRBD1 (5 bases). This CDR3 contains 18 residues. V was cut by 3 bases and J by 0 bases, with 15 bases left in between. Germline V gene lookup returns CDR1 LGHDT and CDR2 YNNKEL (reference sequence). CDR3 loop: CASSQVGGASSYNSPLHF. The DNA of the CDR3 is TGTGCCAGCAGCCAGGTCGGAGGGGCTAGCTCCTATAATTCACCCCTCCACTTT.

The genes are TRBV7-9 and TRBJ2-7, with no clear D. With 2 bases removed from V and 2 bases from J, the gap between germline ends came to 10 bases. The CDR3 extends over 14 amino acids. CDR1 and CDR2 from the germline V gene are SEHNR and FQNEAQ (reference sequence). This CDR3 is CASSLSQATYEQYF. The DNA of the CDR3 is TGTGCCAGCAGCTTAAGTCAGGCTACCTACGAGCAGTACTTC.

The chain couples TRBV28 to TRBJ1-1; a possible D gene is TRBD1 (6 bases). The CDR3 contains 12 residues. The germline V gene encodes CDR1 MDHEN and CDR2 SYDVKM. Trimming took 7 bases from V and 6 from J, leaving 12 bases between them. CDR3 nucleotides: TGTGCCAGCACCTTAAGGGGGTCTGAAGCTTTCTTT. Protein product: CASTLRGSEAFF.

The chain uses TRBV6-1 and TRBJ1-2, with a tentative D call TRBD1 (5 bases). CDR3 length: 14 amino acids. Germline V lookup: CDR1 MNHNS, CDR2 SASEGT. V lost 2 bases, J lost 5 bases, and 12 bases lay in between. The CDR3 nucleotides read TGTGCCAGCAGTGAATTGGGGGGAGAGTATGGCTACACCTTC. This codes for CASSELGGEYGYTF.

The chain is built from TRBV2 and TRBJ1-5; 9 nucleotides match TRBD1. With V trimmed by 6 bases and J by 6 bases, 3 bases remained unmatched. Germline CDR1 is SNHLY and CDR2 is FYNNEI. The CDR3 spans 13 residues. For the CDR3, the DNA is TGTGCCAGCAGAGAGACAGGGGGTCAGCCCCAGCATTTT. Protein: CASRETGGQPQHF. Full variable domain (outside the CDR3, taken from reference TRBV2 and TRBJ1-5): EPEVTQTPSHQVTQMGQEVILRCVPISNHLYFYWYRQILGQKVEFLVSFYNNEISEKSEIFDDQFSVERPDGSNFTLKIRSTKLEDSAMYFCASRETGGQPQHFGDGTRLSIL.

The J gene is TRBJ2-7, the V gene TRBV6-5; 8 positions agree with TRBD1. Germline-derived CDR1 and CDR2 are MNHEY and SVGAGI. The J segment lost 7 bases and the V segment lost 8 bases, leaving 10 bases of the junction unmatched. CDR3 size: 13 residues. The CDR3 region has the DNA TGTGCCAGCGGGGGGACAGGAGGTCAAGAGCAGTACTTC. It translates to CASGGTGGQEQYF.